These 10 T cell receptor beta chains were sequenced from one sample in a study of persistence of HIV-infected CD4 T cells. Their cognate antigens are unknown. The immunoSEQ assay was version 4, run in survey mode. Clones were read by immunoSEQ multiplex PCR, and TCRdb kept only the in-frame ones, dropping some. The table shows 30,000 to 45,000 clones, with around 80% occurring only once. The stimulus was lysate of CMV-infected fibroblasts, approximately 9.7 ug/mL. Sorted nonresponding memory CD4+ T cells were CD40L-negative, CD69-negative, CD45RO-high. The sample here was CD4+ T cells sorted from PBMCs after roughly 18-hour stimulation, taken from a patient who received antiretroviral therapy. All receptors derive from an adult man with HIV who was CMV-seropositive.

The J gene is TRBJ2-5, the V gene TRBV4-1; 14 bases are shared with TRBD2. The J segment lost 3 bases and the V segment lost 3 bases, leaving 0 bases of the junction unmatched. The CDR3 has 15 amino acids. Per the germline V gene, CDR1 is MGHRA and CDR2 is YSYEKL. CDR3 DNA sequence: TGCGCCAGCAGCCAGGGACTAGCGGGGGAAGAGACCCAGTACTTC. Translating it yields CASSQGLAGEETQYF.

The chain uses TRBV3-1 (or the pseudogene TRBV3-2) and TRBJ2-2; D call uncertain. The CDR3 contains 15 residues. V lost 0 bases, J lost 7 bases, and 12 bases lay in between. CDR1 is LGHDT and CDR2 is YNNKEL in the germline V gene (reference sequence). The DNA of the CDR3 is TGTGCCAGCAGCCAAGAAGTAGGGTCGGTCGGGGAGCTGTTTTTT. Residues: CASSQEVGSVGELFF.

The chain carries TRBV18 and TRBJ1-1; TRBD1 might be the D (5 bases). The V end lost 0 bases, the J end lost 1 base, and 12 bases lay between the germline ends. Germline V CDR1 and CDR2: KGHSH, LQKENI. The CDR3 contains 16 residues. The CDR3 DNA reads TGTGCCAGCTCACCACCGGGCCGCGGGGCGAACACTGAAGCTTTCTTT. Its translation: CASSPPGRGANTEAFF.

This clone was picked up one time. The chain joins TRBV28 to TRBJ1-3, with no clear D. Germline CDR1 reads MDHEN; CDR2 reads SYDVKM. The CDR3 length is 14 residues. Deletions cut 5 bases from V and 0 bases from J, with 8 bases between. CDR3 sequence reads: CASSPAYSGNTIYF. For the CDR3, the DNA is TGTGCCAGCAGTCCGGCATACTCTGGAAACACCATATATTTT.

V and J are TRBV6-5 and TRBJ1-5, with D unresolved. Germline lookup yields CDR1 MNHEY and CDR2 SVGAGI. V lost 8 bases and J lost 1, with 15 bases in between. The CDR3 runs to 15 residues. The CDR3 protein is CASRQDPTSNQPQHF. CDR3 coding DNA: TGTGCCAGCCGGCAGGATCCGACGAGCAATCAGCCCCAGCATTTT.

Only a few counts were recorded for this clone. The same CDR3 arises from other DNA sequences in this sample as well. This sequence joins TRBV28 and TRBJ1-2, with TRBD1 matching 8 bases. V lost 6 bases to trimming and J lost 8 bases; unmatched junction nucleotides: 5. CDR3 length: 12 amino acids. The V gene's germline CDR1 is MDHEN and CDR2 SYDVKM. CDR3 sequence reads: CASRRTGYGYTF. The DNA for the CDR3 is TGTGCCAGCAGACGGACAGGGTACGGCTACACCTTC.

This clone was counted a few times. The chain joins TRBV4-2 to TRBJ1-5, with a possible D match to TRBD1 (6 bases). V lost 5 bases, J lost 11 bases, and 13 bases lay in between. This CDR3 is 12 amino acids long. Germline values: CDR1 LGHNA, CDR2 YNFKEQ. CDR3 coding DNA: TGTGCCAGCAGCGTGGGGGGCGGGTCCCAGCATTTT. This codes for CASSVGGGSQHF.

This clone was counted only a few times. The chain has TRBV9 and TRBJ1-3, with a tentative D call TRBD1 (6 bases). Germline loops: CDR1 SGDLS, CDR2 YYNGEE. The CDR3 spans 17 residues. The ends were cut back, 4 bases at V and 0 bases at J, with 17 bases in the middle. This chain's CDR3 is CASSLRGLSGSGNTIYF. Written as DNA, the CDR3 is TGTGCCAGCAGCCTCAGGGGACTTTCCGGCTCTGGAAACACCATATATTTT.

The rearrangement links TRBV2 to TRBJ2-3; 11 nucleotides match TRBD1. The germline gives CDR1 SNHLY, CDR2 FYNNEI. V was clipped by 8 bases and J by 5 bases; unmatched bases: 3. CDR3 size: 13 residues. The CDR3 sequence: CASGQGAGDTQYF. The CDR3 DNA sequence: TGTGCCAGCGGACAGGGGGCCGGAGATACGCAGTATTTT.

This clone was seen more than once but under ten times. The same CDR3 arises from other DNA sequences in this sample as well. The CDR3 reads CASGLVDPGNTIYF. In DNA form, the CDR3 reads TGTGCTAGTGGTTTGGTGGACCCTGGAAACACCATATATTTT. J is TRBJ1-3 and V is TRBV12-5, with unresolved D. CDR1 LGHNT and CDR2 FRNRAP come from the germline V gene. Trimming left V 0 bases short and J 2 bases short, with 5 bases between. The CDR3 runs to 14 residues.